Listed below are T cell receptor beta chains from one sample, sequenced in a study of blood T cell repertoires in COVID-19. TCRdb's copy holds only in-frame clones and misses some; the assay was immunoSEQ multiplex PCR. The sample has hundreds of thousands of clones; 87% are singletons. Sequencing used peripheral blood. All receptors come from a woman between 50 and 59 years old with COVID-19, enrolled during active disease. Both conserved end residues are part of each CDR3. Fields, in order: CDR3 protein, CDR3 DNA, J gene, V gene, D gene, clone size. The D gene is left open where the match is weak. Not all rows give a size; the values are once, few, many and, for expanded clones, a class.

cdr3_aa: CATSRGRPEKLFF
cdr3_nt: TGTGCCACCAGCAGAGGGCGGCCTGAAAAACTGTTTTTT
j_call: TRBJ1-4
v_call: TRBV15
d_call: -
clone_size: -

cdr3_aa: CASRAGGGAGYTF
cdr3_nt: TGTGCCAGCCGGGCAGGAGGGGGCGCTGGCTACACCTTC
j_call: TRBJ1-2
v_call: TRBV11-3
d_call: TRBD1
clone_size: -

cdr3_aa: CASSPALDPRGYTF
cdr3_nt: TGTGCCAGCTCACCAGCCCTCGACCCGAGGGGCTACACCTTC
j_call: TRBJ1-2
v_call: TRBV18
d_call: -
clone_size: -

cdr3_aa: CASSPLDRGEQPQHF
cdr3_nt: TGTGCCAGCAGTCCCTTGGACAGGGGAGAACAGCCCCAGCATTTT
j_call: TRBJ1-5
v_call: TRBV27
d_call: TRBD1
clone_size: once

cdr3_aa: CASSLGGKGGTSSYNEQFF
cdr3_nt: TGTGCCAGCAGCTTAGGCGGGAAGGGAGGGACCAGCTCCTACAATGAGCAGTTCTTC
j_call: TRBJ2-1
v_call: TRBV7-9
d_call: TRBD2
clone_size: once

cdr3_aa: CASSLGGAVSEEQYF
cdr3_nt: TGTGCCAGCAGCTTGGGGGGAGCAGTGTCGGAGGAGCAGTACTTC
j_call: TRBJ2-7
v_call: TRBV7-9
d_call: -
clone_size: -

cdr3_aa: CASSQGLVTASGNTIYF
cdr3_nt: TGTGCCAGCAGCCAAGGGTTGGTGACAGCCTCTGGAAACACCATATATTTT
j_call: TRBJ1-3
v_call: TRBV3-1/TRBV3-2
d_call: -
clone_size: -

cdr3_aa: CASSLVSAGAYNEQFF
cdr3_nt: TGTGCCAGCAGCTTAGTGTCGGCGGGGGCCTACAATGAGCAGTTCTTC
j_call: TRBJ2-1
v_call: TRBV11-2
d_call: TRBD2
clone_size: -

cdr3_aa: CASSYRTPYTQYF
cdr3_nt: TGTGCCAGCAGTTACAGGACCCCTTATACGCAGTATTTT
j_call: TRBJ2-3
v_call: TRBV12-3/TRBV12-4
d_call: -
clone_size: -

cdr3_aa: CASSFVPSGPSSYEQYF
cdr3_nt: TGTGCCAGCAGCTTTGTGCCTAGCGGTCCTAGCTCCTACGAGCAGTACTTC
j_call: TRBJ2-7
v_call: TRBV7-8
d_call: TRBD2
clone_size: -

cdr3_aa: CASSQVVIGSGKPTGGANGYTF
cdr3_nt: TGTGCCAGCAGCCAAGTGGTAATCGGGTCAGGTAAACCAACAGGGGGCGCGAATGGCTACACCTTC
j_call: TRBJ1-2
v_call: TRBV3-1/TRBV3-2
d_call: TRBD1
clone_size: -

cdr3_aa: CASSPTGLGGNQPQHF
cdr3_nt: TGCGCCAGCAGCCCTACCGGTCTGGGCGGCAATCAGCCCCAGCATTTT
j_call: TRBJ1-5
v_call: TRBV5-1
d_call: -
clone_size: -

cdr3_aa: CASSLISPIDAGYTF
cdr3_nt: TGTGCCAGCAGTTTAATTAGCCCTATCGATGCGGGCTACACCTTC
j_call: TRBJ1-2
v_call: TRBV27
d_call: -
clone_size: -

cdr3_aa: CASSISTVGTEAFF
cdr3_nt: TGCGCCAGCAGCATTTCGACAGTGGGCACTGAAGCTTTCTTT
j_call: TRBJ1-1
v_call: TRBV4-1
d_call: -
clone_size: -

cdr3_aa: CASTHGGVNSPLHF
cdr3_nt: TGTGCCAGCACCCACGGGGGAGTTAATTCACCCCTCCACTTT
j_call: TRBJ1-6
v_call: TRBV6-5
d_call: -
clone_size: -

cdr3_aa: CASSEVGQGIRETQYF
cdr3_nt: TGTGCCAGCAGTGAAGTCGGACAGGGTATCCGTGAGACCCAGTACTTC
j_call: TRBJ2-5
v_call: TRBV6-1
d_call: TRBD1
clone_size: -

cdr3_aa: CASSIDRGLLDTQYF
cdr3_nt: TGTGCCAGTAGTATCGACAGGGGGTTATTAGATACGCAGTATTTT
j_call: TRBJ2-3
v_call: TRBV19
d_call: TRBD1
clone_size: once

cdr3_aa: CAWNQDYTMRQFF
cdr3_nt: TGTGCCTGGAATCAAGACTATACAATGAGGCAGTTCTTC
j_call: TRBJ2-1
v_call: TRBV30
d_call: -
clone_size: -

cdr3_aa: CASSKGRSYNSPLHF
cdr3_nt: TGTGCCAGCTCAAAAGGGAGATCCTATAATTCACCCCTCCACTTT
j_call: TRBJ1-6
v_call: TRBV18
d_call: -
clone_size: -

cdr3_aa: CASSRSPEGRWEQYF
cdr3_nt: TGTGCCAGCAGCCGCTCCCCGGAAGGGAGGTGGGAGCAGTACTTC
j_call: TRBJ2-7
v_call: TRBV7-2
d_call: -
clone_size: -

cdr3_aa: CASSKTQLASTYEQYF
cdr3_nt: TGTGCCAGCAGCAAGACTCAACTAGCGTCGACCTACGAGCAGTACTTC
j_call: TRBJ2-7
v_call: TRBV21-1
d_call: -
clone_size: -

cdr3_aa: CASSMTATTNEKLFF
cdr3_nt: TGTGCCAGTAGTATGACAGCCACAACTAATGAAAAACTGTTTTTT
j_call: TRBJ1-4
v_call: TRBV19
d_call: -
clone_size: once

cdr3_aa: CAWSVLVTGTGELFF
cdr3_nt: TGTGCCTGGAGTGTGTTAGTAACAGGGACCGGGGAGCTGTTTTTT
j_call: TRBJ2-2
v_call: TRBV30
d_call: -
clone_size: -

cdr3_aa: CAWRLTGRANYGYTF
cdr3_nt: TGTGCCTGGAGATTGACAGGTCGAGCTAACTATGGCTACACCTTC
j_call: TRBJ1-2
v_call: TRBV30
d_call: -
clone_size: -

cdr3_aa: CASSLSGGGGELFF
cdr3_nt: TGCGCCAGCAGCTTGAGCGGGGGAGGCGGGGAGCTGTTTTTT
j_call: TRBJ2-2
v_call: TRBV5-1
d_call: TRBD2
clone_size: -

cdr3_aa: CATASGTGLIRQCYEQYF
cdr3_nt: TGTGCCACTGCGTCCGGGACAGGGTTAATAAGGCAATGCTACGAGCAGTACTTC
j_call: TRBJ2-7
v_call: TRBV24-1
d_call: TRBD1
clone_size: -

cdr3_aa: CSERDKLGELFF
cdr3_nt: TGCAGCGAACGGGACAAGCTCGGGGAGCTGTTTTTT
j_call: TRBJ2-2
v_call: TRBV29-1
d_call: -
clone_size: -

cdr3_aa: CASSLDFGTGAETQYF
cdr3_nt: TGCGCCAGCAGCTTGGACTTTGGGACAGGGGCGGAGACCCAGTACTTC
j_call: TRBJ2-5
v_call: TRBV5-1
d_call: TRBD1
clone_size: -

cdr3_aa: CAWTPRRNTEAFF
cdr3_nt: TGTGCCTGGACCCCCCGGAGGAACACTGAAGCTTTCTTT
j_call: TRBJ1-1
v_call: TRBV30
d_call: -
clone_size: -

cdr3_aa: CASTPLGVEEIREAFF
cdr3_nt: TGTGCCAGCACCCCCCTCGGGGTTGAGGAGATCCGTGAAGCTTTCTTT
j_call: TRBJ1-1
v_call: TRBV7-9
d_call: -
clone_size: -

cdr3_aa: CASSQGTSGGYNEQFF
cdr3_nt: TGTGCCAGCAGTCAGGGGACTAGCGGAGGGTACAATGAGCAGTTCTTC
j_call: TRBJ2-1
v_call: TRBV7-6
d_call: TRBD2
clone_size: -

cdr3_aa: CASRRTENTEAFF
cdr3_nt: TGTGCCAGCAGGCGGACAGAGAACACTGAAGCTTTCTTT
j_call: TRBJ1-1
v_call: TRBV5-4
d_call: -
clone_size: -

cdr3_aa: CASNGGTNLGDTQYF
cdr3_nt: TGTGCCAGTAATGGGGGGACTAACCTTGGGGATACGCAGTATTTT
j_call: TRBJ2-3
v_call: TRBV19
d_call: TRBD2
clone_size: -

cdr3_aa: CAWSNYFVGQGVHEQYF
cdr3_nt: TGTGCCTGGAGCAACTACTTCGTGGGACAGGGTGTCCACGAGCAGTACTTC
j_call: TRBJ2-7
v_call: TRBV30
d_call: TRBD1
clone_size: -

cdr3_aa: CATSDAGTRNPNEQFF
cdr3_nt: TGTGCCACCAGTGATGCCGGGACTAGGAATCCTAATGAGCAGTTCTTC
j_call: TRBJ2-1
v_call: TRBV24-1
d_call: TRBD2
clone_size: -

cdr3_aa: CASSAGTNEKLFF
cdr3_nt: TGTGCCAGTAGTGCGGGGACGAATGAAAAACTGTTTTTT
j_call: TRBJ1-4
v_call: TRBV19
d_call: -
clone_size: -

cdr3_aa: CASRSGQGRDQPQHF
cdr3_nt: TGTGCCAGCAGATCAGGACAGGGGCGCGATCAGCCCCAGCATTTT
j_call: TRBJ1-5
v_call: TRBV6-5
d_call: TRBD1
clone_size: -

cdr3_aa: CASSLRGENYGYTF
cdr3_nt: TGTGCCAGCAGTTTAAGGGGCGAAAACTATGGCTACACCTTC
j_call: TRBJ1-2
v_call: TRBV27
d_call: -
clone_size: -

cdr3_aa: CASLIGQNNYGYTF
cdr3_nt: TGTGCCAGCCTTATTGGACAGAACAACTATGGCTACACCTTC
j_call: TRBJ1-2
v_call: TRBV21-1
d_call: -
clone_size: few

cdr3_aa: CASSERLYGYTF
cdr3_nt: TGTGCCAGCAGTGAAAGACTCTATGGCTACACCTTC
j_call: TRBJ1-2
v_call: TRBV6-1
d_call: -
clone_size: -

cdr3_aa: CASSLKSGMPQHF
cdr3_nt: TGTGCCAGCAGTTTAAAGTCAGGGATGCCCCAGCATTTT
j_call: TRBJ1-5
v_call: TRBV27
d_call: -
clone_size: -

cdr3_aa: CATSRDPVLDRAVANTGELFF
cdr3_nt: TGTGCCACCAGCAGAGACCCCGTGTTGGACAGGGCGGTAGCGAACACCGGGGAGCTGTTTTTT
j_call: TRBJ2-2
v_call: TRBV15
d_call: TRBD1
clone_size: -

cdr3_aa: CASSPGGEGRAFF
cdr3_nt: TGTGCCAGCAGCCCCGGAGGGGAGGGGCGGGCTTTCTTT
j_call: TRBJ1-1
v_call: TRBV28
d_call: -
clone_size: -

cdr3_aa: CASSYSPVHGYTF
cdr3_nt: TGTGCCAGCAGTTACTCCCCCGTCCATGGCTACACCTTC
j_call: TRBJ1-2
v_call: TRBV6-5
d_call: -
clone_size: -

cdr3_aa: CASKGQAREQYF
cdr3_nt: TGTGCCAGCAAGGGACAGGCCAGGGAGCAGTACTTC
j_call: TRBJ2-7
v_call: TRBV2
d_call: TRBD1
clone_size: few

cdr3_aa: CASSPRDYQETQYF
cdr3_nt: TGCGCCAGCAGCCCCCGGGACTACCAAGAGACCCAGTACTTC
j_call: TRBJ2-5
v_call: TRBV5-1
d_call: -
clone_size: -

cdr3_aa: CASNPQGKHEQYF
cdr3_nt: TGTGCCAGCAATCCACAGGGAAAACACGAGCAGTACTTC
j_call: TRBJ2-7
v_call: TRBV2
d_call: -
clone_size: -

cdr3_aa: CASGLEYGQAYEQFF
cdr3_nt: TGTGCTAGTGGTTTGGAGTACGGACAGGCTTATGAGCAGTTCTTC
j_call: TRBJ2-1
v_call: TRBV12-5
d_call: TRBD1
clone_size: -

cdr3_aa: CASSRTDPTDTQYF
cdr3_nt: TGCGCCAGCAGTCGTACAGACCCCACAGATACGCAGTATTTT
j_call: TRBJ2-3
v_call: TRBV4-1
d_call: -
clone_size: -

cdr3_aa: CAASGRAGDTQYF
cdr3_nt: TGTGCCGCGAGCGGGAGGGCCGGAGATACGCAGTATTTT
j_call: TRBJ2-3
v_call: TRBV19
d_call: TRBD2
clone_size: -